This T cell receptor beta chain appears in the sequencing data of a study of T cell changes during pregnancy in multiple sclerosis. Method: immunoSEQ multiplex PCR; TCRdb's copy keeps in-frame clones and lacks some. The sample lists 85,000 to 120,000 clones, 85% to 95% seen once, with approximately 1.6% in the top ten. V lost 2 bases, J lost 0 bases, and 22 bases lay in between. In germline, CDR1 is SGHVS, CDR2 FNYEAQ. The CDR3 runs to 20 residues. This material consisted of peripheral blood, taken after pregnancy. This chain links TRBV7-6 with TRBJ2-2; D possibly corresponds to TRBD1 (5 bases). This clonotype originated in a female donor with multiple sclerosis, enrolled in a pregnancy study. CDR3: CASSLKFRAPGSTNTGELFF. In DNA form, the CDR3 reads TGTGCCAGCAGCTTAAAGTTCAGGGCCCCAGGGTCGACGAACACCGGGGAGCTGTTTTTT.